Included here is one T cell receptor beta chain sequence, with context. This sample stems from a study of T cell responses to AZD1222 COVID-19 vaccine. This CDR3 is built from 14 residues. V lost 0 bases to trimming and J lost 6 bases, with 12 bases between them. Germline V gene sequence: CDR1 SGHRS, CDR2 YFSETQ. Profiling relied on immunoSEQ multiplex PCR, and the TCRdb table lists in-frame clones only, not all of them. The repertoire holds 96,000 or so clones, with roughly nine tenths as singletons. This TCR was recovered from an adult in good health. V is TRBV5-1 and J is TRBJ1-2; possibly TRBD1 for D (6 bases). Specimen: peripheral blood, collected on day 0 of AZD1222 vaccination. The CDR3 DNA is TGCGCCAGCAGCTTGGCCTGGGGGCGGAATGGCTACACCTTC. Translated: CASSLAWGRNGYTF. The variable domain in full, completed from reference TRBV5-1 and TRBJ1-2, reads KAGVTQTPRYLIKTRGQQVTLSCSPISGHRSVSWYQQTPGQGLQFLFEYFSETQRNKGNFPGRFSGRQFSNSRSEMNVSTLELGDSALYLCASSLAWGRNGYTFGSGTRLTVV.